This record looks at one TCR beta chain sequence and its context. Its matching antigen is unknown. This sample stems from a study of neurological immune-mediated disorders. With 8 bases removed from V and 5 bases from J, the gap between germline ends came to 20 bases. Germline CDR1 is SGHRS and CDR2 is YFSETQ. The CDR3 is 16 amino acids. Regarding the study as a whole: No sharing of CDR3 amino acid sequences was observed among expanded clones across subjects, suggesting private repertoires in all groups.

Libraries used 2 million unsorted PBMCs kept frozen in RNAlater. Synthesis of cDNA was carried out by template-switch 5'RACE. The reaction used 10-nucleotide random UMIs. One entry per CDR3 protein, called by TCRdb with MiXCR from the 5' RACE reads. The sample lists tens of thousands of distinct CDR3 sequences, around an eighth occurring once. The V gene is TRBV5-1, the J gene TRBJ2-6, with D unclear. Sequenced input: PBMCs. The sequence derives from a woman aged 50 to 65 in good health. CDR3 amino acids: CARSLMGNFWANVLTF. The CDR3 nucleotides are TGCGCCAGAAGTTTGATGGGGAACTTCTGGGCCAACGTCCTGACTTTC.